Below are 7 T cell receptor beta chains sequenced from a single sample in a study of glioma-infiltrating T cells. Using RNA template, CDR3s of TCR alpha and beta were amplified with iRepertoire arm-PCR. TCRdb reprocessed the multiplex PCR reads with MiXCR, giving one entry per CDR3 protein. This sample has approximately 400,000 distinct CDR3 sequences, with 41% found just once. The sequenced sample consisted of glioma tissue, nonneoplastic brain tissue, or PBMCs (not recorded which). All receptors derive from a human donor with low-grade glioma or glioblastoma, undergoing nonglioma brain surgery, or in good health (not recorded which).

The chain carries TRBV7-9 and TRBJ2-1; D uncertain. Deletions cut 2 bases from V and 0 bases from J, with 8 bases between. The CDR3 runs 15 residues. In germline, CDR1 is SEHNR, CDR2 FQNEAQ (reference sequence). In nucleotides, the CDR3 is TGTGCCAGCAGCTTAACGAGGAACTCCTACAATGAGCAGTTCTTC. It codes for CASSLTRNSYNEQFF. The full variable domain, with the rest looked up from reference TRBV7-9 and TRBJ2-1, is DTGVSQNPRHKITKRGQNVTFRCDPISEHNRLYWYRQTLGQGPEFLTYFQNEAQLEKSRLLSDRFSAERPKGSFSTLEIQRTEQGDSAMYLCASSLTRNSYNEQFFGPGTRLTVL.

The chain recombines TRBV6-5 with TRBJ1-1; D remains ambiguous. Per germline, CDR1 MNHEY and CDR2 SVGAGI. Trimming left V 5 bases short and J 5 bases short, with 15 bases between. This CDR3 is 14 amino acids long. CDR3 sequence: CASSHTFGVTEAFF. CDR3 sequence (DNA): TGTGCCAGCAGTCACACTTTTGGGGTAACTGAAGCTTTCTTT.

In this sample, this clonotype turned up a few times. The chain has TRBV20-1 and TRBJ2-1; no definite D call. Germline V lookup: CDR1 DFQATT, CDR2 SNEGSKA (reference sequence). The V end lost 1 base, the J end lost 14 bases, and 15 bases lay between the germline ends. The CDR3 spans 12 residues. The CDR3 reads CSARVSNSKEFF. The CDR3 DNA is TGCAGTGCTAGAGTCTCGAACTCGAAGGAGTTCTTC.

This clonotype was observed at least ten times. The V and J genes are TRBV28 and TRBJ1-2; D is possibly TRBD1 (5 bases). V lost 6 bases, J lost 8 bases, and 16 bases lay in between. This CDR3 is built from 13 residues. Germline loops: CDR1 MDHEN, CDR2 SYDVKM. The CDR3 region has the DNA TGTGCCAGCAGAGCCGACAGCCACCGGGGCTACACCTTC. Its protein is CASRADSHRGYTF.

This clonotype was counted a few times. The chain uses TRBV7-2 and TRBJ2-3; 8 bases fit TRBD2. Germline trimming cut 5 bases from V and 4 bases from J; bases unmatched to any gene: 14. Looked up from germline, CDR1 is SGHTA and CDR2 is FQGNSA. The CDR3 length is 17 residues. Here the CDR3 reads CASSARFGTSHADTQYF. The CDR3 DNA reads TGTGCCAGCAGCGCCCGTTTCGGGACTAGTCATGCAGATACGCAGTATTTT.

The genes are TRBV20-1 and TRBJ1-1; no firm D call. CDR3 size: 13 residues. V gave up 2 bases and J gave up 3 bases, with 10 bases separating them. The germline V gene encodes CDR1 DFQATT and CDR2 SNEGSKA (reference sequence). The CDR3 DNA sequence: TGCAGTGCTAGATTAGGCCGGGACACTGAAGCTTTCTTT. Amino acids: CSARLGRDTEAFF.

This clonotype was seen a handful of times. The CDR3 protein is CASSQGTGFTEAFF. CDR3 in DNA: TGCGCCAGCAGCCAGGGGACAGGGTTCACTGAAGCTTTCTTT. The V gene is TRBV4-3, the J gene TRBJ1-1; 9 nucleotides agree with TRBD1. With V trimmed by 3 bases and J by 4 bases, 3 bases remained unmatched. This CDR3 contains 14 residues. Germline-derived CDR1 and CDR2 are LGHNA and YSLEER.